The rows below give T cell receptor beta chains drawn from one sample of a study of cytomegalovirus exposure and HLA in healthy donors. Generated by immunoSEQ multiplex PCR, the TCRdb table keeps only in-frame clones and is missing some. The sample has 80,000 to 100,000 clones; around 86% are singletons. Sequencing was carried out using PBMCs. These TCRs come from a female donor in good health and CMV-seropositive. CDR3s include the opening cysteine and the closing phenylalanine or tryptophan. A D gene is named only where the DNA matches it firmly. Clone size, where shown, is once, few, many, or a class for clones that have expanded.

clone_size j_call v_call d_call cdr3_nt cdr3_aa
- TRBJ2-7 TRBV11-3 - TGTGCCAGCAGCCCAGGGGCAGGGAGAGGCTACGAGCAGTACTTC CASSPGAGRGYEQYF
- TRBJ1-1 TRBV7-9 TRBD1 TGTGCCAGCAGCCTCCGTACCGGGACAGGGGTCGCGAACACTGAAGCTTTCTTT CASSLRTGTGVANTEAFF
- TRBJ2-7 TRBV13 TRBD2 TGTGCCAGCAGCTCTGGACTAGCGGGGGGATACGAGCAGTACTTC CASSSGLAGGYEQYF
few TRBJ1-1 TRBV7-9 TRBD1 TGTTCCAGCAGTCCGGACAGGCCTGAAGCTTTCTTT CSSSPDRPEAFF
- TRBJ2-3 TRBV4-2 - TGTGCCAGCAGGGACTCTGATCTTTCGGATACGCAGTATTTT CASRDSDLSDTQYF
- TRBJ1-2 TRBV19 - TGTGCCAGTAGTATTTCAGTGTATGGCTACACCTTC CASSISVYGYTF
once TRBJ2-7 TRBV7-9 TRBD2 TGTGCCAGCAGCCCCCCTAGCGGGAGCTACGAGCAGTACTTC CASSPPSGSYEQYF
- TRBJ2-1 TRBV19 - TGTGCCAGTAGTCTTCTCTACAATGAGCAGTTCTTC CASSLLYNEQFF
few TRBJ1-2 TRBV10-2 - TGCGCCAGCAGTGTAAATGTCGGGACAAACGGCTACACCTTC CASSVNVGTNGYTF
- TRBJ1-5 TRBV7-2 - TGTGCCAGCAGCTTAGACGTCGCCGGGTTCAATCAGCCCCAGCATTTT CASSLDVAGFNQPQHF